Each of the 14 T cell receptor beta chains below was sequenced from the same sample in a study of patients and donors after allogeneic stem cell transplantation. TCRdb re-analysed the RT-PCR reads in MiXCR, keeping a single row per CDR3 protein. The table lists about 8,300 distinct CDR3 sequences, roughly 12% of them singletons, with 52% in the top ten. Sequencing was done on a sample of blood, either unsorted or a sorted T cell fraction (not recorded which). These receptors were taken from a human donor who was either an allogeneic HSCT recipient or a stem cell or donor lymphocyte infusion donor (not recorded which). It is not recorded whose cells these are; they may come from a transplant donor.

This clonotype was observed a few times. This chain's CDR3 is CSVSGTSGENTGELFF. The CDR3 DNA reads TGCAGCGTCTCAGGGACTAGCGGGGAAAACACCGGGGAGCTGTTTTTT. The chain joins TRBV29-1 to TRBJ2-2, with 13 bases matching TRBD2. This CDR3 comprises 16 residues. Germline CDR1 reads SQVTM; CDR2 reads ANQGSEA. The ends lost 6 bases at V and 2 bases at J; junction bases unmatched: 6.

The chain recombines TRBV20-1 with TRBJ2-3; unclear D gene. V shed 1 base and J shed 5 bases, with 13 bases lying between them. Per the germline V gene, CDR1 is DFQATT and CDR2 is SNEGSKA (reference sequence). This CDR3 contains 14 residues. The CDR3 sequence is CSARVSPAGDTQYF. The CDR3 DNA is TGCAGTGCTAGAGTCAGCCCGGCAGGAGATACGCAGTATTTT.

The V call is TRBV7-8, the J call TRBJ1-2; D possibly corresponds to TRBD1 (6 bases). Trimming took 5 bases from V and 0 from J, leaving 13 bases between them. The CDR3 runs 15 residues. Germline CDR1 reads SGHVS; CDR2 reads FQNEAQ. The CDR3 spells CASSGTGPANYGYTF. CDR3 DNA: TGTGCCAGCAGCGGCACAGGGCCAGCTAACTATGGCTACACCTTC.

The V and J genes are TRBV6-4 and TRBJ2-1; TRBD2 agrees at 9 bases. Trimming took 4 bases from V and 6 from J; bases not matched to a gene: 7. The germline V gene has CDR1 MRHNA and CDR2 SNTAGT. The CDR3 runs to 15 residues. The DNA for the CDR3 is TGTGCCAGCAGTGTAGCGAGCGGGGGGCCCAATGAGCAGTTCTTC. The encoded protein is CASSVASGGPNEQFF.

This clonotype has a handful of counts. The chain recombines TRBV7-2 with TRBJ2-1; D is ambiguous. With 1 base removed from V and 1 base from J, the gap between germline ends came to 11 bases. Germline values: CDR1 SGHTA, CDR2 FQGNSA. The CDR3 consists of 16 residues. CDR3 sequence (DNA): TGTGCCAGCAGCTTAGATCCCGGCTTTTCCTACAATGAGCAGTTCTTC. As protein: CASSLDPGFSYNEQFF.

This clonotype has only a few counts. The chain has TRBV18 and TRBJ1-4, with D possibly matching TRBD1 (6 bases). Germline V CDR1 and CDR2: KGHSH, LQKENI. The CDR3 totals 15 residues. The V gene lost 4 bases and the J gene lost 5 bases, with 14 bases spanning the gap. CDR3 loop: CASSLQTGANEKLFF. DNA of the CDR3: TGTGCCAGCTCACTACAGACAGGCGCAAATGAAAAACTGTTTTTT.

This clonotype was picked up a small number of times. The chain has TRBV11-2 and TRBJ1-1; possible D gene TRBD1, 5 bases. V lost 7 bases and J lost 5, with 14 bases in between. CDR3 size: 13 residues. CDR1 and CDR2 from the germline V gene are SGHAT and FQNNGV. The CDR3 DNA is TGTGCCAGCACCCCCGGTCGGGGGACTGAAGCTTTCTTT. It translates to CASTPGRGTEAFF.

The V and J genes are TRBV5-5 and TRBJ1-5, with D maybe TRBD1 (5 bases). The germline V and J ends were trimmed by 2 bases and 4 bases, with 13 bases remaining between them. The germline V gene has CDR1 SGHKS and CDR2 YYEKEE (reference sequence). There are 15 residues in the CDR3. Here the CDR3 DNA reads TGTGCCAGCAGCTTAAGGGGAACTCTGAATCAGCCCCAGCATTTT. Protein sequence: CASSLRGTLNQPQHF.

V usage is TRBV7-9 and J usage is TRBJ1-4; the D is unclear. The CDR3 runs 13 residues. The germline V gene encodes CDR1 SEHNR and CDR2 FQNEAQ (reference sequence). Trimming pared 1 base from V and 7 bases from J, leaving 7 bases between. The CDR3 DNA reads TGTGCCAGCAGCTTAGGATGGGGTGAAAAACTGTTTTTT. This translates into CASSLGWGEKLFF.

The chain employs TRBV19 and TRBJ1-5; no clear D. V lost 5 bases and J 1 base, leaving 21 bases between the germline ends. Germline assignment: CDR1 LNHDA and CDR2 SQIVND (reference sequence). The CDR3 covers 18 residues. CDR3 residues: CASSSGEDFGGSNQPQHF. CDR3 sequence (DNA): TGTGCCAGTAGTTCGGGAGAGGACTTCGGAGGGAGCAATCAGCCCCAGCATTTT.

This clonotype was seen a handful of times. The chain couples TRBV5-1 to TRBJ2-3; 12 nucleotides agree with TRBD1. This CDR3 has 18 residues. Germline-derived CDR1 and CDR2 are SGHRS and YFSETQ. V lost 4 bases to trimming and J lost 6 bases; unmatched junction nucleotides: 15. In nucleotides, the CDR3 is TGCGCCAGCAGCCCCGGGACAGGGGGCCCTGCTAGCGGGGATACGCAGTATTTT. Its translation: CASSPGTGGPASGDTQYF.

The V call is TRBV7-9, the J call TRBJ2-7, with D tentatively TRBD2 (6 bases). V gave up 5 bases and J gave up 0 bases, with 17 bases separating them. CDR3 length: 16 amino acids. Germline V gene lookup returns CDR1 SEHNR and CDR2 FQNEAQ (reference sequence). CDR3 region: CASSPFSGRSSYEQYF. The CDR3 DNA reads TGTGCCAGCAGCCCCTTTAGCGGACGTAGCTCCTACGAGCAGTACTTC.

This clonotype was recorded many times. The CDR3 DNA sequence: TGTGCCAGCAGTTTTGGAGCGGAGGACAATGAGCAGTTCTTC. This encodes CASSFGAEDNEQFF. The chain couples TRBV12-3 or TRBV12-4 to TRBJ2-1, with D perhaps TRBD2 (5 bases). Trimming pared 3 bases from V and 5 bases from J, leaving 11 bases between. This CDR3 is built from 14 residues.

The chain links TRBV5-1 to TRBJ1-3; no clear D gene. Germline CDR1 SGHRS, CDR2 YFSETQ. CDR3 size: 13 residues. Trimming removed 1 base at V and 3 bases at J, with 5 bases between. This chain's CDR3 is CASSLFFGNTIYF. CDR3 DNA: TGCGCCAGCAGCTTGTTTTTTGGAAACACCATATATTTT. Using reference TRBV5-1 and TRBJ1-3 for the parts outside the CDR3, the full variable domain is KAGVTQTPRYLIKTRGQQVTLSCSPISGHRSVSWYQQTPGQGLQFLFEYFSETQRNKGNFPGRFSGRQFSNSRSEMNVSTLELGDSALYLCASSLFFGNTIYFGEGSWLTVV.